Listed below are T cell receptor beta chains from one sample, sequenced in a study of blood T cell repertoires in COVID-19. Produced via immunoSEQ multiplex PCR; TCRdb's table is partial and in-frame only. Among some 270,000 clones listed, around 89% were seen once. Sequencing was done on a sample of peripheral blood. These TCRs come from a man aged 25 to 40 with acute or convalescent COVID-19. CDR3s include the opening cysteine and the closing phenylalanine or tryptophan. The order of the fields is V gene, D gene, clone size, J gene, CDR3 DNA, CDR3 protein. A D gene is named only where the DNA matches it firmly. Clone sizes are given selectively: once, few, many, or a class where the clone is expanded.

>TRBV30|TRBD1|NA|TRBJ2-3
TGTGCCTGGAGTGTCGGGGACAGGGGTCCCGCAGATACGCAGTATTTT
CAWSVGDRGPADTQYF
>TRBV3-1/TRBV3-2|NA|NA|TRBJ1-4
TGTGCCAGCAGCCAAGTCCACACCGGGGTAGGAAAACTGTTTTTT
CASSQVHTGVGKLFF
>TRBV28|NA|NA|TRBJ1-3
TGTGCCAGCAGTTTAACCCTCCTGGGACATTTGGGAAACACCATATATTTT
CASSLTLLGHLGNTIYF
>TRBV28|TRBD1|few|TRBJ1-3
TGTGCCAGCACCACAGGGGGAAGAAACACCATATATTTT
CASTTGGRNTIYF
>TRBV5-5|NA|few|TRBJ1-4
TGTGCCAGCACCTTACTACCGGGGTCTAATGAAAAACTGTTTTTT
CASTLLPGSNEKLFF
>TRBV6-5|TRBD1|NA|TRBJ1-5
TGTGCCAGCAGACGACAGGGTACGGGTAATCAGCCCCAGCATTTT
CASRRQGTGNQPQHF
>TRBV5-1|NA|few|TRBJ1-6
TGCGCCAGCAGCATAAATACAGCAAGTAATTCACCCCTCCACTTT
CASSINTASNSPLHF
>TRBV7-2|TRBD2|NA|TRBJ2-7
TGTGCCAGCAGCCCAGCAGGACTAGCGGGCGCCTTC
CASSPAGLAGAF
>TRBV19|NA|once|TRBJ1-5
TGTGCCAGTAGCCGGGTAGGATTCGGCAATCAGCCCCAGCATTTT
CASSRVGFGNQPQHF
>TRBV4-1|NA|NA|TRBJ1-1
TGCGCCAGCAGCCACGTTTTTGCTGAAGCTTTCTTT
CASSHVFAEAFF
>TRBV2|TRBD1|few|TRBJ1-1
TGTGCCAGCAGATCTGACAGGGCTAAAAGGAACACTGAAGCTTTCTTT
CASRSDRAKRNTEAFF
>TRBV6-6|NA|NA|TRBJ2-3
TGTGCCAGCAGTCAAAGGGGGGGGGCTAGCACAGATACGCAGTATTTT
CASSQRGGASTDTQYF
>TRBV5-4|NA|NA|TRBJ2-2
TGTGCCAGCAGTCCAGCAGGGGCGGCCCTTAGCACCGGGGAGCTGTTTTTT
CASSPAGAALSTGELFF
>TRBV5-1|TRBD2|NA|TRBJ2-3
TGCGCCAGCATGGCCTCCGGGACTATTGGAGATACGCAGTATTTT
CASMASGTIGDTQYF
>TRBV19|TRBD1|NA|TRBJ1-5
TGTGCCGGACAGGGTTGTCAGCCCCAGCATTTT
CAGQGCQPQHF
>TRBV7-7|NA|NA|TRBJ2-1
TGTGCTAGCAGCTCGTCTAGTGGGGAGCAGTTCTTC
CASSSSSGEQFF
>TRBV28|TRBD2|NA|TRBJ2-7
TGTGCCAGCAGTTTATTTCCTAGCGGGGTACCCCACCCTCCTTACTACGAGCAGTACTTC
CASSLFPSGVPHPPYYEQYF
>TRBV5-1|TRBD2|NA|TRBJ2-3
TGCGCCAGCAGGGCCGGACTAGCGGGGCAAACAGATACGCAGTATTTT
CASRAGLAGQTDTQYF
>TRBV4-2|TRBD2|NA|TRBJ2-2
TGTGCCAGCAGCCAGCCTTTCCGGACTAGCAGGACCGGGGAGCTGTTTTTT
CASSQPFRTSRTGELFF
>TRBV9|TRBD1|once|TRBJ2-1
TGTGCCAGCAGCATAGCCGGGACAGCTTACAATGAGCAGTTCTTC
CASSIAGTAYNEQFF
>TRBV6-2/TRBV6-3|TRBD1|NA|TRBJ2-1
TGTGCCAGCAGCCCTACCCCGGGACAGGGCTACAATGAGCAGTTCTTC
CASSPTPGQGYNEQFF
>TRBV5-1|NA|NA|TRBJ1-5
TGCGCCAGCAGCGCGGACACTAGCAATCAGCCCCAGCATTTT
CASSADTSNQPQHF
>TRBV27|NA|NA|TRBJ2-1
TGTGCCAGCAGTGTACTTCGGGGGTACAATGAGCAGTTCTTC
CASSVLRGYNEQFF
>TRBV10-3|NA|NA|TRBJ1-5
TGTGCCATCAGTGAAGTCGGGGGTGATAGCAATCAGCCCCAGCATTTT
CAISEVGGDSNQPQHF
>TRBV6-6|TRBD1|NA|TRBJ1-2
TGTGCCAGCAGTTACGACAGGGGGCGTATAATTGATGGCTACACCTTC
CASSYDRGRIIDGYTF
>TRBV12-5|NA|NA|TRBJ1-3
TGTGCTAGTGGTTTACTGCCAATCTCTGGAAACACCATATATTTT
CASGLLPISGNTIYF
>TRBV3-1/TRBV3-2|NA|NA|TRBJ1-1
TGTGCCAGCAGCCAAGAGGTCAGGGGCACTGAAGCTTTCTTT
CASSQEVRGTEAFF
>TRBV28|TRBD2|NA|TRBJ2-2
TGTGCCAGCAGTTTATCGCCCAGCGGGACCGCCGGGGAGCTGTTTTTT
CASSLSPSGTAGELFF
>TRBV23-1|TRBD2|once|TRBJ2-3
TGCGCCAGCAGTCGATATTTTAGCGGGCGAGAATCGAAGAGAACTACTAGCACAGATACGCAGTATTTT
CASSRYFSGRESKRTTSTDTQYF
>TRBV7-9|NA|NA|TRBJ2-5
TGTGCCAGCAGCGAGTTAGAGACCCAGTACTTC
CASSELETQYF
>TRBV5-1|TRBD1|once|TRBJ2-5
TGCGCCAGCAGCCTACCAACAGGGGTGGGGGAGACCCAGTACTTC
CASSLPTGVGETQYF
>TRBV6-5|NA|NA|TRBJ1-4
TGTGCCAGCAGTCCCCTCGGGGTGAAACTGTTTTTT
CASSPLGVKLFF
>TRBV11-3|NA|NA|TRBJ2-7
TGTGCCAGCAGCCCCCTCCGTGGGCACTACGAGCAGTACTTC
CASSPLRGHYEQYF
>TRBV19|TRBD1|NA|TRBJ2-7
TGTGCCAGCCCGACAGGGGGCGGTCACGAGCAGTACTTC
CASPTGGGHEQYF
>TRBV27|NA|NA|TRBJ1-3
TGTGCCAGCAGTTTGTATGCCCACAAAGGGGGTTCTGGAAACACCATATATTTT
CASSLYAHKGGSGNTIYF
>TRBV2|NA|NA|TRBJ2-1
TGTGCCAGCAGGGACGGGATGAACAATGAGCAGTTCTTC
CASRDGMNNEQFF
>TRBV2|NA|NA|TRBJ1-1
TGTGCCAGCAGTGACCCGCAGGGTTACACTGAAGCTTTCTTT
CASSDPQGYTEAFF
>TRBV19|TRBD1|NA|TRBJ1-3
TGTGCCAGTACCGGGACAGGCTCTGGAAACACCATATATTTT
CASTGTGSGNTIYF
>TRBV6-5|NA|NA|TRBJ1-2
TGTGCCAGCATTAGAAGGGACTCTAGCTACACCTTC
CASIRRDSSYTF
>TRBV2|NA|few|TRBJ1-4
TGTGCCAGCAGACAGGGTAGGAGTGAAAAACTGTTTTTT
CASRQGRSEKLFF
>TRBV24-1|NA|NA|TRBJ2-3
TGTGCCACCAGTGATCCCCGACAGCGCACAGATACGCAGTATTTT
CATSDPRQRTDTQYF
>TRBV28|NA|once|TRBJ1-3
TGTGCCAGCAGTTTACCTACCGGGGCTGGAAACACCATATATTTT
CASSLPTGAGNTIYF
>TRBV29-1|TRBD1|NA|TRBJ2-7
TGCAGCGTTGCGGGGACAGCGGATGACTACGAGCAGTACTTC
CSVAGTADDYEQYF
>TRBV7-9|NA|NA|TRBJ1-6
TGTGCCAGCAGCTCAACACGGGGGACGGGAGGTTCACCCCTCCACTTT
CASSSTRGTGGSPLHF
>TRBV28|TRBD2|NA|TRBJ2-5
TGTGCCAGCAGCTATAAACTAGCGGGAGTAAAAGAGACCCAGTACTTC
CASSYKLAGVKETQYF
>TRBV5-6|NA|NA|TRBJ1-3
TGTGCCAGCAGCTTGGATCCACCGGGCTCTGGAAACACCATATATTTT
CASSLDPPGSGNTIYF
>TRBV4-1|NA|NA|TRBJ1-2
TGCGCCAGCAGCCAAGAACCCAGGGGAGGCTACACCTTC
CASSQEPRGGYTF
>TRBV7-8|NA|few|TRBJ1-1
TGTGCCAGCAGCTTAAGAAACAGGGCTTTGAACACTGAAGCTTTCTTT
CASSLRNRALNTEAFF
>TRBV7-6|NA|few|TRBJ1-1
TGTGCCAGCAGCCGAGGAGACCAGAACACTGAAGCTTTCTTT
CASSRGDQNTEAFF
>TRBV5-4|NA|few|TRBJ2-7
TGTGCCAGCAGTTGGCCGACAGCCCACTCCTACGAGCAGTACTTC
CASSWPTAHSYEQYF
>TRBV9|NA|once|TRBJ2-6
TGTGCCAGCAGCGTAGATGGCAACTCTGGGGCCAACGTCCTGACTTTC
CASSVDGNSGANVLTF
>TRBV4-1|NA|NA|TRBJ2-1
TGCGCCAGCAGCCAGGTGGGAGCGGCTGAGCAGTTCTTC
CASSQVGAAEQFF
>TRBV2|NA|NA|TRBJ1-5
TGTGCCAGCAGGTACAGGGTGCGGAGCAATCAGCCCCAGCATTTT
CASRYRVRSNQPQHF
>TRBV6-5|NA|NA|TRBJ2-7
TGTGCCAGCAGTACCGGGACACAAAGCTCCTACGAGCAGTACTTC
CASSTGTQSSYEQYF